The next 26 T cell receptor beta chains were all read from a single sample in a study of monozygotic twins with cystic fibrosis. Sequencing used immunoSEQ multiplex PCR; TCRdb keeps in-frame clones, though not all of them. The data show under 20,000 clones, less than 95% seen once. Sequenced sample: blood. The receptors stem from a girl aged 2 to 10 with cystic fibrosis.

The DNA of the CDR3 is TGTGCCAGCAGCCGGACCGACCGTTCACCCCTCCACTTT. Its protein product is CASSRTDRSPLHF. The rearrangement joins TRBV27 to TRBJ1-6; unclear D gene. The CDR3 runs 13 residues. V dropped 6 bases and J dropped 9 bases, with 12 bases sitting between them. CDR1 and CDR2 (germline): MNHEY, SMNVEV (reference sequence).

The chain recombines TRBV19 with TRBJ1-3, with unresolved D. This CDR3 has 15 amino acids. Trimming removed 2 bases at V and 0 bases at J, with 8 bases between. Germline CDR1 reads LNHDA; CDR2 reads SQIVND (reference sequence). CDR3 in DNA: TGTGCCAGTAGTATAAAACAGTCCTCTGGAAACACCATATATTTT. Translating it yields CASSIKQSSGNTIYF.

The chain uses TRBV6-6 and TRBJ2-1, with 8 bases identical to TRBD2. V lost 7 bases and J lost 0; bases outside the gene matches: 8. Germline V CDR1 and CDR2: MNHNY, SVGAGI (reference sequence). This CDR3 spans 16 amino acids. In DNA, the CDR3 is TGTGCCAGCAAGCGAGCGGGGGACTTCTCCTACAATGAGCAGTTCTTC. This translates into CASKRAGDFSYNEQFF.

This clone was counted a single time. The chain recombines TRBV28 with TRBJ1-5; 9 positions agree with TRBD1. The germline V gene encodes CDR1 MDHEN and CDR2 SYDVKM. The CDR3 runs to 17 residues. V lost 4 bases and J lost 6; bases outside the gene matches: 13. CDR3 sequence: CASSSPRRQGVSQPQHF. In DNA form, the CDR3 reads TGTGCCAGCAGTTCACCTCGTCGACAGGGGGTTTCTCAGCCCCAGCATTTT. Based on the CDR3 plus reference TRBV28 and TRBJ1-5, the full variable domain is DVKVTQSSRYLVKRTGEKVFLECVQDMDHENMFWYRQDPGLGLRLIYFSYDVKMKEKGDIPEGYSVSREKKERFSLILESASTNQTSMYLCASSSPRRQGVSQPQHFGDGTRLSIL.

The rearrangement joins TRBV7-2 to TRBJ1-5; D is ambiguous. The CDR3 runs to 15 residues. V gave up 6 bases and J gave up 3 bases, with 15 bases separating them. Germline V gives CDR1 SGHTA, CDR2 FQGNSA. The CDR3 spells CASSQGPRPNQPQHF. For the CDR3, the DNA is TGTGCCAGCAGTCAAGGGCCCAGGCCCAATCAGCCCCAGCATTTT.

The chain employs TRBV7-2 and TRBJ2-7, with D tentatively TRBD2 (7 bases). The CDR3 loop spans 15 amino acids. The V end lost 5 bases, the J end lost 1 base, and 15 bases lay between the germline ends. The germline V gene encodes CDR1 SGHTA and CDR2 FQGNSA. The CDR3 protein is CASSTGGGGSYEQYF. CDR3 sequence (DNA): TGTGCCAGCAGCACCGGGGGCGGGGGTTCCTACGAGCAGTACTTC.

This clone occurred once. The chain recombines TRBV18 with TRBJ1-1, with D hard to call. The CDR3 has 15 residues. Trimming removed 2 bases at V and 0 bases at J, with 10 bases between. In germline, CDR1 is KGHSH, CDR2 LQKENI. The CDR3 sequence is CASSPVGKVNTEAFF. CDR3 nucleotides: TGTGCCAGCTCACCAGTCGGCAAAGTGAACACTGAAGCTTTCTTT. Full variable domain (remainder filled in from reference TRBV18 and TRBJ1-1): NAGVMQNPRHLVRRRGQEARLRCSPMKGHSHVYWYRQLPEEGLKFMVYLQKENIIDESGMPKERFSAEFPKEGPSILRIQQVVRGDSAAYFCASSPVGKVNTEAFFGQGTRLTVV.

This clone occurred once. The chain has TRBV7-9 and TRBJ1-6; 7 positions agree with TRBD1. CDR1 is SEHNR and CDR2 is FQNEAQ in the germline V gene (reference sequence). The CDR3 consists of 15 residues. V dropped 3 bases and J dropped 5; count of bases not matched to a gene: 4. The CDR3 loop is CASSLGTANNSPLHF. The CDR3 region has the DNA TGTGCCAGCAGCTTGGGGACAGCTAATAATTCACCCCTCCACTTT.

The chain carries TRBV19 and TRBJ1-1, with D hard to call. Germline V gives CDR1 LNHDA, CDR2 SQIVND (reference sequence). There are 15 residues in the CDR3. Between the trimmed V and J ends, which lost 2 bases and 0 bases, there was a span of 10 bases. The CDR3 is CASSIQVSMNTEAFF. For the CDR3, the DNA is TGTGCCAGTAGTATACAGGTTTCGATGAACACTGAAGCTTTCTTT.

CDR3 sequence reads: CASTPGGTEAFF. In DNA, the CDR3 is TGTGCCAGTACTCCAGGGGGCACTGAAGCTTTCTTT. This chain uses TRBV19 with TRBJ1-1; 7 nucleotides agree with TRBD1. From germline, CDR1 is LNHDA and CDR2 SQIVND (reference sequence). This CDR3 region has 12 residues. Trimming at V came to 7 bases and at J to 4 bases, leaving 3 bases not matched to a gene.

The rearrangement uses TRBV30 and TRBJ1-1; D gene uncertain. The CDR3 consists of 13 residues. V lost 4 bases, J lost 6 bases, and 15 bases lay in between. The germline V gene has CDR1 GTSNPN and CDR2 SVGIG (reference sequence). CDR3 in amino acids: CAWTNMGFAEAFF. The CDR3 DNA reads TGTGCCTGGACTAACATGGGGTTTGCTGAAGCTTTCTTT. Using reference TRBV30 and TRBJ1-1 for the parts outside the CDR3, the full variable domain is SQTIHQWPATLVQPVGSPLSLECTVEGTSNPNLYWYRQAAGRGLQLLFYSVGIGQISSEVPQNLSASRPQDRQFILSSKKLLLSDSGFYLCAWTNMGFAEAFFGQGTRLTVV.

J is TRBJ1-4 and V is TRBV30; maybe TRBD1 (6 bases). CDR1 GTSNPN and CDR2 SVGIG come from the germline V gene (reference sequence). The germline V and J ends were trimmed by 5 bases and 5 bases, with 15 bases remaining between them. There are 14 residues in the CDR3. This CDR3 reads CAWGAGVSNEKLFF. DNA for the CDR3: TGTGCCTGGGGGGCAGGGGTTTCGAATGAAAAACTGTTTTTT.

The CDR3 loop reads CASKDGTSENNEQFF. CDR3 sequence (DNA): TGTGCCAGCAAAGATGGGACTAGTGAAAACAATGAGCAGTTCTTC. The gene calls are TRBV6-4 and TRBJ2-1; 8 bases line up with TRBD2. Germline assignment: CDR1 MRHNA and CDR2 SNTAGT. The trim removed 7 bases at V and 5 bases at J, leaving 10 bases unmatched. The CDR3 loop spans 15 amino acids.

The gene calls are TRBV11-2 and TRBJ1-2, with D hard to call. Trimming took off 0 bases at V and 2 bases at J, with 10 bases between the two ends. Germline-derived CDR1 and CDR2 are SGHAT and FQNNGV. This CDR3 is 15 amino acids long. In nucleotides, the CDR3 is TGTGCCAGCAGCTTAGATTCACTATTGAACTATGGCTACACCTTC. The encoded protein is CASSLDSLLNYGYTF.

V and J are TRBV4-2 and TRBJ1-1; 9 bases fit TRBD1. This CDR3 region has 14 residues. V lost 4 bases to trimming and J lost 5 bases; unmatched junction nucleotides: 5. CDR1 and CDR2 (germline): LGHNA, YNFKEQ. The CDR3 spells CASSPPTGGTEAFF. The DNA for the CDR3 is TGTGCCAGCAGCCCCCCGACAGGGGGAACTGAAGCTTTCTTT.

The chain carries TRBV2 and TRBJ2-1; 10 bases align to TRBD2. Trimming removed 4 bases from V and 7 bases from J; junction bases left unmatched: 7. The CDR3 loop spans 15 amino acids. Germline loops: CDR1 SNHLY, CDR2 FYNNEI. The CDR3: CASSGRTSGSNEQFF. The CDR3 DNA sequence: TGTGCCAGCAGTGGGAGGACTAGCGGATCAAATGAGCAGTTCTTC.

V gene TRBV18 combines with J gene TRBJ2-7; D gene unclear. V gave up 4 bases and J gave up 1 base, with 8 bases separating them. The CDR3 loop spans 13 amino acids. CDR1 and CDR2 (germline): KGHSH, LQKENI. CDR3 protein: CASSLDGSYEQYF. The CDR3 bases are TGTGCCAGCTCACTGGACGGATCCTACGAGCAGTACTTC. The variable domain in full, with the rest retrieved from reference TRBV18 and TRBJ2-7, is NAGVMQNPRHLVRRRGQEARLRCSPMKGHSHVYWYRQLPEEGLKFMVYLQKENIIDESGMPKERFSAEFPKEGPSILRIQQVVRGDSAAYFCASSLDGSYEQYFGPGTRLTVT.

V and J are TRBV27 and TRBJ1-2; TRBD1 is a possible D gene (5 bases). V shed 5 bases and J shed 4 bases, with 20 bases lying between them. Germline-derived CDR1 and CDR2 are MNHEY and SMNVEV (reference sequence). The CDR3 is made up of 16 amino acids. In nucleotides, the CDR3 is TGTGCCAGCAGTGCAAAGGGACCGCGACTACCCTATGGCTACACCTTC. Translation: CASSAKGPRLPYGYTF.

The CDR3 DNA is TGTGCCAGCAGTGGAGCGGCCCAAAGCTACGAGCAGTACTTC. As protein: CASSGAAQSYEQYF. V gene TRBV6-1 combines with J gene TRBJ2-7; D possibly corresponds to TRBD2 (5 bases). Trimming pared 4 bases from V and 3 bases from J, leaving 13 bases between. The CDR3 runs 14 residues. CDR1 and CDR2 (germline): MNHNS, SASEGT.

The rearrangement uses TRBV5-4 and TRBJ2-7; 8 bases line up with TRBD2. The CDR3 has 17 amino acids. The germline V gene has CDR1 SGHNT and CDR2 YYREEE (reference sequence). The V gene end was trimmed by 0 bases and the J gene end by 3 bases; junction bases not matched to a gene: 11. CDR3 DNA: TGTGCCAGCAGCTTGGGAGGGCCAGCGGGAGACTTCTACGAGCAGTACTTC. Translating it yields CASSLGGPAGDFYEQYF.

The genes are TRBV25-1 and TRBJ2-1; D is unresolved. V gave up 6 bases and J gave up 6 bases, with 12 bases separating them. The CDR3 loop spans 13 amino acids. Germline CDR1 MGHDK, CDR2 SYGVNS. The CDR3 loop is CASSLVGINEQFF. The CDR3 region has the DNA TGTGCCAGCAGCCTCGTAGGGATCAATGAGCAGTTCTTC.

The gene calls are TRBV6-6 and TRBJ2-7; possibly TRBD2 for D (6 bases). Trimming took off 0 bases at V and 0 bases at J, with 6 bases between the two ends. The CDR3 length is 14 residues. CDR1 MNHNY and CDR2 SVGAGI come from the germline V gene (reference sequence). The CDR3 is CASSYSGGSYEQYF. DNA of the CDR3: TGTGCCAGCAGTTACTCCGGGGGCTCCTACGAGCAGTACTTC.

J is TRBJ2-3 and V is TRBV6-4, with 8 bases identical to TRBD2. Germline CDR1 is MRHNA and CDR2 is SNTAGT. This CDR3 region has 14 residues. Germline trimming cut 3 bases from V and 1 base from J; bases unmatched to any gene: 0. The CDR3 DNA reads TGTGCCAGCAGTGAGCGGGGGGGCACAGATACGCAGTATTTT. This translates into CASSERGGTDTQYF.

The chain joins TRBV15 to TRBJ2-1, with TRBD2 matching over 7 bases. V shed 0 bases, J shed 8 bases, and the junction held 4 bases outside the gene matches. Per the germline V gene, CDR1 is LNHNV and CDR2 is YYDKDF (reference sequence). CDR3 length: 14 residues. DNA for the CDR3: TGTGCCACCAGCAGAGATAGGGCGGGAGATGAGCAGTTCTTC. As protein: CATSRDRAGDEQFF.

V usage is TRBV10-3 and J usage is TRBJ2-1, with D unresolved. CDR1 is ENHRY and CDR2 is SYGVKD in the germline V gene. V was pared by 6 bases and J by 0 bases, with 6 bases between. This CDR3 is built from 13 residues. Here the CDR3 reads CAIRANSYNEQFF. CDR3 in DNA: TGTGCCATCAGGGCCAACTCCTACAATGAGCAGTTCTTC.

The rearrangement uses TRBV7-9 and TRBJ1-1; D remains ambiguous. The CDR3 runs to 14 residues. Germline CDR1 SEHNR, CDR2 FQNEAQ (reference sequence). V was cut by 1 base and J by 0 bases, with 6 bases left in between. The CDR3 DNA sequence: TGTGCCAGCAGCTTAGGGCAGCTGAACACTGAAGCTTTCTTT. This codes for CASSLGQLNTEAFF.